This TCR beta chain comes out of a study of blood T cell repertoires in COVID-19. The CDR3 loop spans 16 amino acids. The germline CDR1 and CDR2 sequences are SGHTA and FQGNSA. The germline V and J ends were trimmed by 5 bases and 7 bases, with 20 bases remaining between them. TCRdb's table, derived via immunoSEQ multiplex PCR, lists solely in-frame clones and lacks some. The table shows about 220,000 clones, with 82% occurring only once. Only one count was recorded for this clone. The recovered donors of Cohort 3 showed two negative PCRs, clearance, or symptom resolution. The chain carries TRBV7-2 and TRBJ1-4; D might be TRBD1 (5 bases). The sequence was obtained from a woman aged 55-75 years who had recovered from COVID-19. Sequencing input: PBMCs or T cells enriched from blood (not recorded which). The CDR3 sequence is CASSPGGGSRREKLFF. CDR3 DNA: TGTGCCAGCAGCCCCGGCGGGGGTTCGCGCCGTGAAAAACTGTTTTTT.